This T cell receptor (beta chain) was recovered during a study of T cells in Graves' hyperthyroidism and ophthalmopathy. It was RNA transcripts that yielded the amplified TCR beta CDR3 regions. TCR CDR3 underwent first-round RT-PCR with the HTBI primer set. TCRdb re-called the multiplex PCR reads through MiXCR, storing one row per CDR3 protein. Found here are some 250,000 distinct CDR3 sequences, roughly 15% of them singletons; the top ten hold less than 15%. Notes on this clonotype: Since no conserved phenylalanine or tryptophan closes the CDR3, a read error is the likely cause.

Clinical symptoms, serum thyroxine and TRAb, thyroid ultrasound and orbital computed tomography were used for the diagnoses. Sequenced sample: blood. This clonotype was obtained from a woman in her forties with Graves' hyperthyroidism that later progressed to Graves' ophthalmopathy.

The CDR3 region has the DNA TGTGCCAGCAGCTTAAAGACTAGCGGGAGGCTCGGAACCGGCGAGCTGTTTTGT. As protein: CASSLKTSGRLGTGELFC. The chain is built from TRBV11-2 and TRBJ2-2; 13 nucleotides match TRBD2. CDR3 length: 18 residues. Per germline, CDR1 SGHAT and CDR2 FQNNGV.